These 30 T cell receptor beta chains came from one sample sequenced in a study of T cells in women clearing cervical HPV infection (dated by TCRdb to the late 2010s). The library came from the immunoSEQ multiplex PCR assay. Sourced from immuneACCESS, this table was stored by TCRdb with only in-frame sequences that have V and J called. A share of the clones is absent; for the studies checked, an unresolved V gene accounts for under half, and the remainder has no known explanation. This sample's records show roughly 47,000 clones. The ten top clones hold 35% of the sample. Source material: blood buffy coat. The receptors here all came from a woman aged 18 to 69 with a cervical HPV16 infection that either progressed to CIN3+ or cleared (not recorded which).

As for this clone: One junction end disagrees with the germline gene, perhaps due to a read error. CDR3 bases read: TGCGCCAGCAGCCAATCACTAGCGGGAGGTCCGGAGACC. Amino acids: CASSQSLAGGPET. The complete CDR3 sequence is CASSQSLAGGPETQYF. The chain couples TRBV4-2 to TRBJ2-5, with TRBD2 matching over 12 bases. The read stops 3 residues short of the end of the CDR3; the missing end is completed from the germline J gene. Germline loops: CDR1 LGHNA, CDR2 YNFKEQ. The CDR3 sequence is 16 residues long.

About this clone itself: The CDR3 end lies 3 residues beyond the end of the read and is filled in from the germline J gene. The J gene is TRBJ2-7, the V gene TRBV5-6; the D gene is possibly TRBD1 (6 bases). CDR3 length: 14 amino acids. Germline CDR1 and CDR2: SGHDT and YYEEEE. Trimming removed 3 bases from V and 2 bases from J, with 12 bases in between. The CDR3 region is CASSSTGWAYEQYF. CDR3 bases read: TGTGCCAGCAGCTCCACAGGGTGGGCCTACGAG.

A note on this clone: Read data end 3 residues before the CDR3 end; the end is taken from the germline J gene. The chain links TRBV11-2 to TRBJ2-7; TRBD1 agrees at 7 bases. The germline V gene has CDR1 SGHAT and CDR2 FQNNGV. J lost 3 bases, V lost 2 bases, and 4 bases had no gene match. The CDR3 totals 14 residues. The covered CDR3 bases are TGTGCCAGCAGCTTACAAGACAGGGTCTACGAG. Protein: CASSLQDRVYE. The CDR3 as a whole reads CASSLQDRVYEQYF.

Details on this clone: The CDR3 end is not reached by the read, which stops 3 residues before it; the germline J gene fills it in. The genes are TRBV19 and TRBJ2-3, with D maybe TRBD2 (7 bases). The CDR3 has 13 residues. Germline V gives CDR1 LNHDA, CDR2 SQIVND (reference sequence). CDR3 bases read: TGTGCCAGTAGTATGGGGGGGGCGGAGACG. This gives the protein CASSMGGAET. The whole CDR3 is CASSMGGAETQYF.

About this clone: Sequencing ends 3 residues short of the CDR3 end; the germline J gene provides the rest. The genes are TRBV2 and TRBJ1-1; D uncertain. CDR1 is SNHLY and CDR2 is FYNNEI in the germline V gene. CDR3 length: 11 amino acids. Trimming took off 6 bases at V and 3 bases at J, with 5 bases between the two ends. The CDR3 spells CASRYYTEAFF. The sequenced CDR3 bases are TGTGCCAGCAGATATTACACTGAA.

Turning to this clone: Coverage ceases 3 residues before the CDR3 finishes, and the germline J gene fills in the end. V usage is TRBV19 and J usage is TRBJ2-3, with D maybe TRBD1 (5 bases). Germline V gene lookup returns CDR1 LNHDA and CDR2 SQIVND (reference sequence). The CDR3 extends over 15 amino acids. CDR3 DNA (partial): TGTGCCAGTACCCTTGGGGCAGCAATTGGTCAGCCG. It codes for CASTLGAAIGQP. The full CDR3 is CASTLGAAIGQPQYF.

Comment on this clone: The CDR3 is cut off 3 residues early in the read; its end comes from the germline J gene. Other DNA sequences within the sample encode an identical CDR3. The rearrangement joins TRBV19 to TRBJ1-3; 7 nucleotides match TRBD1. The CDR3 is made up of 14 amino acids. CDR1 LNHDA and CDR2 SQIVND come from the germline V gene (reference sequence). J lost 3 bases, V lost 6 bases, and 5 bases had no gene match. The sequenced CDR3 bases are TGTGCCAGTAGCCCCGGGACAGTTGGAAACACC. This codes for CASSPGTVGNT. In full, the CDR3 reads CASSPGTVGNTIYF.

Remarks on this clone: The DNA ends 3 residues before the CDR3 does, and the rest of the CDR3 is filled in from the germline J gene. The genes are TRBV19 and TRBJ1-5, with D possibly being TRBD1 (6 bases). The CDR3 contains 19 residues. Per the germline V gene, CDR1 is LNHDA and CDR2 is SQIVND (reference sequence). V gave up 6 bases and J gave up 0 bases, with 24 bases separating them. The sequenced CDR3 bases are TGTGCCAGTAGGTATCTCCCTACAGGGCAAGAGGATAGCAATCAGCCC. Translating it yields CASRYLPTGQEDSNQP. The entire CDR3 protein reads CASRYLPTGQEDSNQPQHF.

On this clone: With the read ending 3 residues before the CDR3 end, the germline J gene is used to fill in that end. The chain carries TRBV2 and TRBJ1-6, with TRBD1 identical over 8 bases. The CDR3 length is 13 residues. Germline CDR1 reads SNHLY; CDR2 reads FYNNEI. The junction had 5 bases not matched to a gene; V was cut back by 7 bases and J by 9 bases. The CDR3 sequence is CASNTGGSSPLHF. The covered CDR3 bases are TGTGCCAGCAACACAGGGGGTTCTTCACCC.

In regard to this clone: The read gets to within 3 residues of the CDR3 end, and the germline J gene fills in the rest. This chain uses TRBV20-1 with TRBJ2-7, with TRBD1 matching 9 bases. Looked up from germline, CDR1 is DFQATT and CDR2 is SNEGSKA (reference sequence). The CDR3 sequence is 13 residues long. Trimming cost V 5 bases and J 3 bases; bases outside gene matches: 5. CDR3 DNA, as far as it was read: TGCAGTGCTTTTGGGGACAGGGACTACGAG. The encoded protein is CSAFGDRDYE. The whole CDR3 region reads CSAFGDRDYEQYF.

As concerns this clone: Coverage ceases 3 residues before the CDR3 finishes, and the germline J gene fills in the end. The rearrangement joins TRBV7-9 to TRBJ2-2; the D is unclear. CDR1 is SEHNR, CDR2 FQNEAQ, per germline (reference sequence). The CDR3 sequence is 15 residues long. The CDR3 region is CASSSTSSTNEKLFF. Partial CDR3 DNA: TGTGCCAGCAGCTCGACGTCCTCAACTAATGAAAAG.

About this clone: The CDR3 extends 3 residues past the end of the read, so its final part is completed from the germline J gene. The J gene is TRBJ1-4, the V gene TRBV11-3; D not certain. Germline V CDR1 and CDR2: SGHNT, YENEEA. The CDR3 runs 13 residues. Deletions cut 5 bases from V and 8 bases from J, with 12 bases between. The CDR3 sequence is CASSRGGEEKLFF. CDR3 bases read: TGTGCCAGCAGCCGGGGAGGAGAAGAAAAA.

Notes on this clone: The read is 3 residues too short to cover the CDR3 end, so that end is filled in from the germline J gene. The V call is TRBV7-2, the J call TRBJ2-2; D call uncertain. Germline V gene sequence: CDR1 SGHTA, CDR2 FQGNSA. The CDR3 spans 14 residues. CDR3 bases read: TGTGCCAGCAGCACCGCCCTTGCGAATTCACCG. Translation: CASSTALANSP. The full CDR3 reads CASSTALANSPLFF.

Concerning this clone: Sequencing ends 3 residues short of the CDR3 end; the germline J gene provides the rest. This chain links TRBV20-1 with TRBJ2-4; D gene ambiguous. This CDR3 contains 13 residues. CDR1 is DFQATT and CDR2 is SNEGSKA in the germline V gene (reference sequence). V lost 1 base and J lost 4, with 8 bases in between. The part of the CDR3 DNA that was read is TGCAGTGCTAGAGTTCCGCAGAAAAACATT. Amino acids: CSARVPQKNI. The whole CDR3 region reads CSARVPQKNIQYF.

In the case of this clone: The sequenced fragment ends 3 residues before the CDR3 boundary, so the rest is inferred from the germline J gene. The chain is built from TRBV6-2 or TRBV6-3 and TRBJ2-7, with 7 bases aligning to TRBD2. The CDR3 has 13 residues. CDR1 and CDR2 from the germline V gene are MNHEY and SVGEGT. With V trimmed by 7 bases and J by 5 bases, 8 bases remained unmatched. CDR3 DNA (partial): TGTGCCAGCAATCTAGGCAGCGGGAACGAG. Its translation: CASNLGSGNE. In full, the CDR3 is CASNLGSGNEQYF.

Concerning this clone itself: The CDR3 end falls 3 residues outside the read, so it is completed with the germline J gene. The chain uses TRBV10-2 and TRBJ1-3, with 8 bases fitting TRBD1. The germline gives CDR1 WSHSY, CDR2 SAAADI. The CDR3 consists of 16 residues. The junction had 7 bases not matched to a gene; V was cut back by 2 bases and J by 4 bases. The CDR3 loop is CASSESRGQGGNTIYF. The DNA read from the CDR3 is TGCGCCAGCAGTGAGAGCAGGGGGCAAGGGGGAAACACC.

Concerning this clone itself: Coverage ceases 3 residues before the CDR3 finishes, and the germline J gene fills in the end. J is TRBJ2-7 and V is TRBV11-3; a weak D match, TRBD1 (6 bases). The CDR3 runs to 14 residues. CDR1 SGHNT and CDR2 YENEEA come from the germline V gene. Trimming took off 1 base at V and 2 bases at J, with 9 bases between the two ends. Incomplete CDR3 DNA: TGTGCCAGCAGCTTAGTTGCAGGGGCCTACGAG. It is translated as CASSLVAGAYE. The entire CDR3 is CASSLVAGAYEQYF.

For this clone: The read halts 3 residues ahead of the CDR3 end, with the missing end drawn from the germline J gene. The chain is built from TRBV7-9 and TRBJ1-2; 12 nucleotides line up with TRBD1. Trimming at V came to 5 bases and at J to 4 bases, leaving 5 bases not matched to a gene. Germline loops: CDR1 SEHNR, CDR2 FQNEAQ (reference sequence). This CDR3 has 15 residues. CDR3 loop: CASSEPGQGAYGYTF. The DNA read from the CDR3 is TGTGCCAGCAGCGAACCGGGACAGGGGGCCTATGGC.

The sequenced part of the CDR3 DNA is TGTGCCAGCAGCCGCGGGGGGCTACAAGAGACC. Its translation: CASSRGGLQET. The complete CDR3 sequence is CASSRGGLQETQYF. The V call is TRBV7-6, the J call TRBJ2-5, with 8 positions matching TRBD2. The CDR3 goes on 3 residues after the read ends, and that part is filled in from the germline J gene. The trim removed 5 bases at V and 2 bases at J, leaving 4 bases unmatched. The CDR3 has 14 residues. In germline, CDR1 is SGHVS, CDR2 FNYEAQ.

Regarding this clone: The missing CDR3 end, 3 residues past where the read stops, is filled in from the germline J gene. This chain links TRBV20-1 with TRBJ2-1, with D perhaps matching TRBD1 (6 bases). The CDR3 contains 14 residues. V lost 7 bases, J lost 2 bases, and 15 bases lay in between. Germline V gene data show CDR1 as DFQATT and CDR2 as SNEGSKA (reference sequence). The CDR3 here is CSGSVGQPYNEQFF. CDR3 DNA, as far as it was read: TGCAGTGGATCCGTTGGACAGCCCTACAATGAG.

Concerning this clone: The read comes to an end 3 residues before the CDR3 does, leaving the germline J gene to fill in the end. The chain links TRBV23-1 to TRBJ2-7; unclear D gene. TRBV23-1 qualifies as an ORF whose function is uncertain. The CDR3 runs to 18 residues. V shed 4 bases and J shed 6 bases, with 28 bases lying between them. Partial CDR3 DNA: TGCGCCAGCAGTCCCCGCCCCCAGCGCTACTCGGTTCCAAGCGAG. It codes for CASSPRPQRYSVPSE. The full CDR3 is CASSPRPQRYSVPSEQYF.

A word on this clone: The read comes to an end 3 residues before the CDR3 does, leaving the germline J gene to fill in the end. V gene TRBV2 combines with J gene TRBJ2-7, with 9 positions matching TRBD1. The germline gives CDR1 SNHLY, CDR2 FYNNEI. The CDR3 totals 14 residues. The ends lost 4 bases at V and 5 bases at J; junction bases unmatched: 6. The covered CDR3 bases are TGTGCCAGCAGTGGGACAGGGGCAATCGACGAG. It specifies CASSGTGAIDE. The full CDR3 is CASSGTGAIDEQYF.

Concerning this clone: The CDR3 is cut off 3 residues early in the read; its end comes from the germline J gene. This chain connects TRBV2 to TRBJ1-2; D call uncertain. Germline CDR1 SNHLY, CDR2 FYNNEI. The CDR3 runs to 12 residues. Deletions cut 6 bases from V and 7 bases from J, with 12 bases between. The CDR3 sequence is CASRMEAGGYTF. CDR3 bases read: TGTGCCAGCAGGATGGAGGCGGGTGGC.

A note on this clone: From the germline J gene comes the end of the CDR3, since the read stops 3 residues before it. This rearrangement joins TRBV20-1 to TRBJ2-1; D is perhaps TRBD2 (5 bases). There are 14 residues in the CDR3. Germline values: CDR1 DFQATT, CDR2 SNEGSKA (reference sequence). V dropped 5 bases and J dropped 2 bases, with 13 bases sitting between them. CDR3 sequence: CSAQLARAYNEQFF. The sequenced CDR3 bases are TGCAGTGCTCAATTAGCGCGAGCCTACAATGAG.

Details on this clone: The CDR3 end falls 3 residues outside the read, so it is completed with the germline J gene. This sample also contains other DNA sequences that code for the same CDR3. This chain links TRBV30 with TRBJ1-2; 11 positions match TRBD1. The CDR3 length is 14 residues. Germline V CDR1 and CDR2: GTSNPN, SVGIG (reference sequence). Partial CDR3 DNA: TGTGCCTGGAGGAGTTCCGGGACAGGGGGAGGC. It encodes CAWRSSGTGGG. The entire CDR3 sequence reads CAWRSSGTGGGYTF.

On this clone itself: The observed sequence ends 3 residues before the CDR3 terminus, with the missing tail filled in from the germline J gene. The chain combines TRBV7-6 with TRBJ2-2, with 8 bases lining up with TRBD2. J was trimmed by 6 bases and V by 1 base; bases with no gene match: 10. The CDR3 has 17 residues. CDR1 is SGHVS, CDR2 FNYEAQ, per germline. Partial CDR3 DNA: TGTGCCAGCAGCTTAGGTTCCAGCGGGGGTGCAGCCGGGGAG. It yields the protein CASSLGSSGGAAGE. The whole CDR3 region reads CASSLGSSGGAAGELFF.

On this clone itself: The CDR3 goes on 3 residues after the read ends, and that part is filled in from the germline J gene. The chain employs TRBV6-2 or TRBV6-3 and TRBJ1-1, with D possibly matching TRBD1 (5 bases). From germline, CDR1 is MNHEY and CDR2 SVGEGT. CDR3 size: 14 residues. CDR3 DNA (partial): TGTGCCAGCAGAGCTACAGGAATTTCTGCTGTA. The encoded protein is CASRATGISAV. The whole CDR3 sequence is CASRATGISAVAFF.

Notes on this clone: The read is 3 residues too short to cover the CDR3 end, so that end is filled in from the germline J gene. This chain connects TRBV11-3 to TRBJ2-1, with 11 bases lining up with TRBD1. This CDR3 is built from 15 residues. CDR1 is SGHNT and CDR2 is YENEEA in the germline V gene. The V gene end was trimmed by 7 bases and the J gene end by 2 bases; junction bases not matched to a gene: 4. CDR3 loop: CASKPGQGAYNEQFF. The covered CDR3 bases are TGTGCCAGCAAACCGGGACAGGGGGCCTACAATGAG.

The CDR3 here is CACPQAAGDNEQFF. The DNA read from the CDR3 is TGTGCCTGCCCCCAGGCTGCGGGAGACAATGAG. The chain is built from TRBV30 and TRBJ2-1; TRBD2 matches at 7 bases. The read is 3 residues too short to cover the CDR3 end, so that end is filled in from the germline J gene. The CDR3 extends over 14 amino acids. V dropped 6 bases and J dropped 5; count of bases not matched to a gene: 10. The germline CDR1 and CDR2 sequences are GTSNPN and SVGIG (reference sequence).

Turning to this clone: The missing CDR3 end, 3 residues past where the read stops, is filled in from the germline J gene. This rearrangement joins TRBV30 to TRBJ2-2; the match to TRBD1 covers 10 bases. There are 14 residues in the CDR3. The germline gives CDR1 GTSNPN, CDR2 SVGIG (reference sequence). With V trimmed by 5 bases and J by 5 bases, 5 bases remained unmatched. The sequenced part of the CDR3 DNA is TGTGCCTGGGGGACAGGGGTTCGGACCGGGGAG. It codes for CAWGTGVRTGE. The full CDR3 sequence reads CAWGTGVRTGELFF.